This TCR beta chain was identified during a study of cytomegalovirus exposure and HLA in healthy donors. Both 60 Vbeta primers and 13 Jbeta primers went into the PCR. Sequencing was performed with immunoSEQ multiplex PCR; in TCRdb, only in-frame clones are kept and a portion is missing. The sample lists some 150,000 clones; about four fifths were seen once. The TCR originated in a male donor in good health and CMV-seronegative. The sequencing input was PBMCs.

Written as DNA, the CDR3 is TGTGCCAGCAGTTTTCCGGGATCGGATACAGATACGCAGTATTTT. Translating gives CASSFPGSDTDTQYF. The chain carries TRBV14 and TRBJ2-3; D may be TRBD2 (5 bases). Germline V CDR1 and CDR2: SGHDN, FVKESK. Trimming removed 6 bases at V and 3 bases at J, with 16 bases between. The CDR3 loop spans 15 amino acids.